This T cell receptor (beta chain) is from a study of shared clonotypes between healthy human individuals. Study context: The plates for each donor numbered three CD4 naive, three CD4 memory, two CD8 naive and one CD8 memory.

Concerning this clone: Its antigen remains unknown.

CD45RA-negative memory and CD45RA+ naive subsets were split from the CD4+ cells. Overall study results and limits: Generally, estimated richness proved larger in naive subsets than it did in memory subsets. Non-shared clonotypes displayed generation probabilities falling below those of clonotypes present in all four donors.

Measured with immunoSEQ multiplex PCR; TCRdb has only the in-frame clones, and not every one. The sample includes some 300,000 clones, around four fifths seen only once; the top ten take more than 9%. In germline, CDR1 is SQVTM, CDR2 ANQGSEA. CDR3 size: 14 residues. V shed 0 bases and J 6 bases; nucleotides not matched to a gene: 6. The TCR was taken from a man younger than 40 in good health. What was sequenced was memory CD4+ T cells sorted from blood. Subset described: CD45RA-negative fraction. The chain combines TRBV29-1 with TRBJ2-7; 9 bases are shared with TRBD1. CDR3 residues: CSVEDTDRGREQYF. The CDR3 DNA reads as TGCAGCGTTGAAGATACGGACAGGGGACGCGAGCAGTACTTC.